These 26 T cell receptor beta chains were sequenced from one sample in a study of T cell changes during pregnancy in multiple sclerosis. Here immunoSEQ multiplex PCR was the method, and the copy in TCRdb shows in-frame clones only, minus some. Here the sample spans roughly 74,000 clones, roughly nine tenths being singletons. The sample consisted of peripheral blood, taken before pregnancy. The receptor source for this set is a female donor with multiple sclerosis, enrolled in a pregnancy study.

The rearrangement joins TRBV7-2 to TRBJ1-3; 7 bases agree with TRBD1. Looked up from germline, CDR1 is SGHTA and CDR2 is FQGNSA. This CDR3 is built from 15 residues. The V gene end was trimmed by 5 bases and the J gene end by 0 bases; junction bases not matched to a gene: 4. Here the CDR3 reads CASSPTGISGNTIYF. The CDR3 region has the DNA TGTGCCAGCAGCCCGACAGGGATCTCTGGAAACACCATATATTTT.

CDR3: CASRNPGLAGANTYEQYF. CDR3 nucleotide sequence: TGTGCCAGCAGAAACCCGGGACTAGCGGGAGCGAATACCTACGAGCAGTACTTC. The V gene is TRBV27, the J gene TRBJ2-7; 14 bases align to TRBD2. V shed 6 bases, J shed 2 bases, and the junction held 12 bases outside the gene matches. Germline V CDR1 and CDR2: MNHEY, SMNVEV (reference sequence). The CDR3 has 18 amino acids.

The chain links TRBV5-6 to TRBJ1-2; 11 nucleotides agree with TRBD1. Germline V gene lookup returns CDR1 SGHDT and CDR2 YYEEEE. This CDR3 has 14 amino acids. V trimming: 4 bases; J trimming: 5 bases; junction bases outside the gene matches: 4. The CDR3 DNA sequence: TGTGCCAGCAGCCAGGACAGGGGGCTTTATGGCTACACCTTC. Protein product: CASSQDRGLYGYTF.

This rearrangement joins TRBV11-2 to TRBJ1-1; tentatively, D is TRBD1 (5 bases). This CDR3 is 14 amino acids long. The germline gives CDR1 SGHAT, CDR2 FQNNGV. Trimming shortened V by 5 bases and J by 1 base, and 11 bases separated the two germline ends. CDR3: CASSQRQPNTEAFF. CDR3 in DNA: TGTGCCAGCAGCCAACGACAGCCGAACACTGAAGCTTTCTTT.

This chain uses TRBV9 with TRBJ1-5; weak D call: TRBD1 (5 bases). The CDR3 covers 14 residues. Germline CDR1 and CDR2: SGDLS and YYNGEE. With 2 bases removed from V and 6 bases from J, the gap between germline ends came to 12 bases. The CDR3 sequence: CASSVGGGGQPQHF. The CDR3 nucleotides are TGTGCCAGCAGCGTCGGGGGAGGCGGTCAGCCCCAGCATTTT. Complete variable domain (other parts from reference TRBV9 and TRBJ1-5): DSGVTQTPKHLITATGQRVTLRCSPRSGDLSVYWYQQSLDQGLQFLIQYYNGEERAKGNILERFSAQQFPDLHSELNLSSLELGDSALYFCASSVGGGGQPQHFGDGTRLSIL.

The count of this clone is one. This sequence joins TRBV6-1 and TRBJ1-5; 9 bases line up with TRBD1. CDR1 and CDR2 from the germline V gene are MNHNS and SASEGT. V trimming: 4 bases; J trimming: 5 bases; junction bases outside the gene matches: 6. The CDR3 runs 15 residues. The CDR3 sequence: CASSGGTGQHQPQHF. In DNA, the CDR3 is TGTGCCAGCAGTGGAGGGACAGGGCAGCATCAGCCCCAGCATTTT.

V gene TRBV19 combines with J gene TRBJ1-4, with D unresolved. Deletions cut 9 bases from V and 8 bases from J, with 16 bases between. Germline values: CDR1 LNHDA, CDR2 SQIVND (reference sequence). The CDR3 is 13 amino acids. DNA of the CDR3: TGTGCCAGCCTCAGCTCCTACGGGGAAAAACTGTTTTTT. The encoded protein is CASLSSYGEKLFF.

The chain has TRBV15 and TRBJ1-2; D may be TRBD1 (6 bases). The CDR3 consists of 13 residues. The ends were cut back, 1 base at V and 9 bases at J, with 12 bases in the middle. Germline assignment: CDR1 LNHNV and CDR2 YYDKDF (reference sequence). Written as DNA, the CDR3 is TGTGCCACCAGCAGAGGGACAGTTGATCGCTACACCTTC. Amino acids: CATSRGTVDRYTF.

V and J are TRBV7-2 and TRBJ1-1; a weak D match, TRBD1 (5 bases). The CDR3 length is 12 residues. CDR1 is SGHTA, CDR2 FQGNSA, per germline. V lost 6 bases, J lost 2 bases, and 7 bases lay in between. The CDR3 reads CASRQDNTEAFF. CDR3 coding DNA: TGTGCCAGCAGACAGGACAACACTGAAGCTTTCTTT.

V usage is TRBV9 and J usage is TRBJ1-2; no reliable D call. V lost 2 bases to trimming and J lost 4 bases, with 15 bases between them. The V gene's germline CDR1 is SGDLS and CDR2 YYNGEE. The CDR3 is made up of 15 amino acids. The CDR3 here is CASSVLVEAVYGYTF. For the CDR3, the DNA is TGTGCCAGCAGCGTTCTGGTGGAGGCAGTCTATGGCTACACCTTC.

The chain has TRBV5-6 and TRBJ2-7; 11 bases are a match to TRBD1. V shed 5 bases and J 7 bases; nucleotides not matched to a gene: 8. The CDR3 covers 14 residues. Germline V gene sequence: CDR1 SGHDT, CDR2 YYEEEE. CDR3 coding DNA: TGTGCCAGCAGGGAGGGGACAGGGGGGTATGAGCAGTACTTC. Its protein product is CASREGTGGYEQYF.

The chain employs TRBV5-1 and TRBJ1-1; TRBD1 matches at 11 bases. There are 15 residues in the CDR3. Trimming cost V 3 bases and J 6 bases; bases outside gene matches: 7. CDR1 and CDR2 from the germline V gene are SGHRS and YFSETQ. CDR3 bases: TGCGCCAGCAGCTACGGACAGGGGGCGGGGGCTGAAGCTTTCTTT. Encoded protein: CASSYGQGAGAEAFF.

Only a few counts were recorded for this clone. The chain carries TRBV2 and TRBJ2-7; TRBD2 matches 8 bases. Germline V gene data show CDR1 as SNHLY and CDR2 as FYNNEI. CDR3 size: 15 residues. J was trimmed by 6 bases and V by 2 bases; bases with no gene match: 9. CDR3 loop: CASSEQGGRLSEQYF. In DNA form, the CDR3 reads TGTGCCAGCAGTGAACAGGGCGGGAGGTTGTCCGAGCAGTACTTC.

Comments on this clone: Other DNA sequences in the sample encode the same CDR3. In nucleotides, the CDR3 is TGTGCCAGCAGTTACTCGAATCGGGTGAACACTGAAGCTTTCTTT. Its protein is CASSYSNRVNTEAFF. The chain has TRBV6-5 and TRBJ1-1; D is unresolved. The CDR3 length is 15 residues. The V gene lost 0 bases and the J gene lost 0 bases, with 8 bases spanning the gap. CDR1 is MNHEY and CDR2 is SVGAGI in the germline V gene.

The J gene is TRBJ2-1, the V gene TRBV21-1; the table calls TRBD1, which could not be checked here. TRBV21-1 is annotated as a pseudogene. The CDR3 consists of 16 residues. CDR3 protein: CASSKGTEVPSNEQFF. The CDR3 nucleotides are TGTGCCAGCAGCAAAGGAACAGAAGTGCCCTCGAATGAGCAGTTCTTC.

This rearrangement joins TRBV28 to TRBJ2-1; TRBD2 aligns across 8 bases. V lost 9 bases and J lost 6; bases outside the gene matches: 10. Germline V gives CDR1 MDHEN, CDR2 SYDVKM. This CDR3 spans 14 amino acids. The CDR3 nucleotides read TGTGCCAGTTTTAAAACGGGAGGGGGCAATGAGCAGTTCTTC. Translated: CASFKTGGGNEQFF.

The gene calls are TRBV5-1 and TRBJ1-2, with 9 bases aligning to TRBD1. Per germline, CDR1 SGHRS and CDR2 YFSETQ. The V segment lost 0 bases and the J segment 2 bases; nucleotides outside the gene matches: 5. The CDR3 runs to 16 residues. CDR3 in amino acids: CASSLGQGVNNYGYTF. As DNA, the CDR3 is TGCGCCAGCAGCTTGGGACAGGGGGTTAACAACTATGGCTACACCTTC.

There are a few counts of this clone. The chain employs TRBV30 and TRBJ1-1; D is perhaps TRBD1 (5 bases). The CDR3 loop spans 12 amino acids. V lost 0 bases, J lost 8 bases, and 10 bases lay in between. Germline values: CDR1 GTSNPN, CDR2 SVGIG (reference sequence). The CDR3 DNA sequence: TGTGCCTGGAGTGTACGGGGGAAAGAAGCTTTCTTT. As protein: CAWSVRGKEAFF.

V and J are TRBV19 and TRBJ1-6, with D possibly matching TRBD1 (5 bases). Germline loops: CDR1 LNHDA, CDR2 SQIVND (reference sequence). The CDR3 runs to 14 residues. Deletions cut 2 bases from V and 7 bases from J, with 9 bases between. The CDR3 nucleotides read TGTGCCAGTAGTATATGGGCAGGGAATTCACCCCTCCACTTT. Residues: CASSIWAGNSPLHF. Full variable domain (remainder filled in from reference TRBV19 and TRBJ1-6): DGGITQSPKYLFRKEGQNVTLSCEQNLNHDAMYWYRQDPGQGLRLIYYSQIVNDFQKGDIAEGYSVSREKKESFPLTVTSAQKNPTAFYLCASSIWAGNSPLHFGNGTRLTVT.

The chain links TRBV4-3 to TRBJ1-2, with 8 bases fitting TRBD1. Germline CDR1 LGHNA, CDR2 YSLEER. The V and J ends lost 1 base and 7 bases, in that order; junction bases with no gene match: 5. The CDR3 is 14 residues long. The chain's CDR3 is CASSQAGTGFGYTF. CDR3 in DNA: TGCGCCAGCAGCCAAGCCGGGACAGGATTTGGCTACACCTTC.

This clone was counted a single time. The rearrangement links TRBV2 to TRBJ2-3, with TRBD1 matching 8 bases. The CDR3 is 15 residues long. The germline CDR1 and CDR2 sequences are SNHLY and FYNNEI. J gave up 5 bases and V 2 bases, and 6 bases lay outside the gene matches. CDR3 nucleotide sequence: TGTGCCAGCAGTGAAACCAGGGGGCTCATAGATACGCAGTATTTT. Translation gives CASSETRGLIDTQYF.

The rearrangement links TRBV6-5 to TRBJ1-1; tentative D call: TRBD1 (5 bases). CDR1 is MNHEY, CDR2 SVGAGI, per germline. Trimming stripped 2 bases from V and 1 base from J, with 11 bases between. The CDR3 spans 15 residues. CDR3 in DNA: TGTGCCAGCAGTTACGTGGGGGGAAGGAACACTGAAGCTTTCTTT. The encoded protein is CASSYVGGRNTEAFF.

Points on this clone: At the DNA level, this CDR3 is encoded by other sequences in the same sample as well. The V and J genes are TRBV5-1 and TRBJ2-1; 12 nucleotides agree with TRBD2. The trim removed 0 bases at V and 7 bases at J, leaving 2 bases unmatched. The CDR3 length is 15 residues. Germline CDR1 SGHRS, CDR2 YFSETQ. The CDR3 here is CASSLGLAGVNEQFF. In nucleotides, the CDR3 is TGCGCCAGCAGCTTGGGACTAGCGGGAGTAAATGAGCAGTTCTTC.

CDR3 sequence: CASSTTSGRYEQYF. The CDR3 nucleotides are TGTGCCAGCAGTACTACTAGCGGCAGGTACGAGCAGTACTTC. V is TRBV6-5 and J is TRBJ2-7; 8 nucleotides align to TRBD2. The germline gives CDR1 MNHEY, CDR2 SVGAGI. The CDR3 length is 14 residues. Trimming removed 5 bases from V and 4 bases from J; junction bases left unmatched: 7.

The chain carries TRBV6-5 and TRBJ2-5; D is possibly TRBD2 (6 bases). The germline CDR1 and CDR2 sequences are MNHEY and SVGAGI. V lost 7 bases, J lost 2 bases, and 14 bases lay in between. The CDR3 spans 14 residues. This CDR3 is CASTPGLVQETQYF. For the CDR3, the DNA is TGTGCCAGCACCCCGGGACTGGTGCAAGAGACCCAGTACTTC.

CDR3 in amino acids: CASSYLAGNEQFF. Here the CDR3 DNA reads TGTGCCAGCAGTTACCTCGCGGGAAATGAGCAGTTCTTC. The gene calls are TRBV6-5 and TRBJ2-1; D might be TRBD2 (6 bases). V was clipped by 2 bases and J by 7 bases, with 9 bases between them. The CDR3 loop spans 13 amino acids. Germline CDR1 is MNHEY and CDR2 is SVGAGI.